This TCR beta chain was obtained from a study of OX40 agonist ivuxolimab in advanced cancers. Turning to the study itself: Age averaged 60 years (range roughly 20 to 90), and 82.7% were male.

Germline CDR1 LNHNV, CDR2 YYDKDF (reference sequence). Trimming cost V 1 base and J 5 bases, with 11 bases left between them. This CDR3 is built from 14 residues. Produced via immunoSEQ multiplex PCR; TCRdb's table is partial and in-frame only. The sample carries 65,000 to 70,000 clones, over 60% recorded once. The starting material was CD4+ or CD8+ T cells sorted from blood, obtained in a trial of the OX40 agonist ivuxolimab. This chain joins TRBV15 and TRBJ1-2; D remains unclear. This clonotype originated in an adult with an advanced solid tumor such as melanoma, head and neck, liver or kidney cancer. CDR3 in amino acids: CATSRVSAGYGYTF. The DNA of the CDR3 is TGTGCCACCAGCAGAGTGTCAGCGGGATATGGCTACACCTTC.